These 2 T cell receptor beta chains came from one sample sequenced in a study of blood T cell repertoires in COVID-19. Sequencing used immunoSEQ multiplex PCR; TCRdb keeps in-frame clones, though not all of them. In the table there are just under 65,000 clones, roughly three quarters of which are singletons. What was sequenced was peripheral blood. All receptors derive from a man aged 60-69 years with COVID-19, enrolled during active disease.

The gene calls are TRBV19 and TRBJ2-7; D may be TRBD2 (6 bases). This CDR3 has 12 residues. Germline V gene sequence: CDR1 LNHDA, CDR2 SQIVND (reference sequence). Trimming took off 5 bases at V and 5 bases at J, with 10 bases between the two ends. The CDR3 loop reads CASSLGGDEQYF. The CDR3 DNA sequence: TGTGCCAGTAGTCTCGGAGGGGACGAGCAGTACTTC.

This clone was seen more than once but under ten times. The same CDR3 is also encoded by other DNA sequences in this sample. The chain joins TRBV14 to TRBJ2-2; no firm D call. The germline V gene has CDR1 SGHDN and CDR2 FVKESK. The CDR3 covers 13 residues. Trimming took off 3 bases at V and 3 bases at J, with 5 bases between the two ends. The CDR3 spells CASSQTYTGELFF. Written as DNA, the CDR3 is TGTGCCAGCAGCCAGACTTACACCGGGGAGCTGTTTTTT. Complete variable domain (other parts from reference TRBV14 and TRBJ2-2): EAGVTQFPSHSVIEKGQTVTLRCDPISGHDNLYWYRRVMGKEIKFLLHFVKESKQDESGMPNNRFLAERTGGTYSTLKVQPAELEDSGVYFCASSQTYTGELFFGEGSRLTVL.